The 31 T cell receptor beta chains below were found in one sample sequenced in a study of T cell responses to AZD1222 COVID-19 vaccine. Assay used: immunoSEQ multiplex PCR; TCRdb lists only in-frame clones, some missing. The sample holds about 140,000 clones, more than 75% seen once. Sequenced material: peripheral blood, taken 28 days after the second AZD1222 dose. Receptor source: an adult who received the AZD1222 COVID-19 vaccine.

As regards this clone: The junction and the germline gene differ at one end; a read error may be behind it. The chain links TRBV7-7 to TRBJ2-5; unclear D gene. Germline V gene sequence: CDR1 SSHAT, CDR2 FNYEAQ (reference sequence). The CDR3 runs to 15 residues. CDR3 nucleotide sequence: TGTGCTAGCAGCCTTACTGTGACTCACGGGGAGACCCAGTACTTC. Its translation: CASSLTVTHGETQYF.

V is TRBV5-1 and J is TRBJ1-3, with D unclear. The CDR3 consists of 14 residues. Germline-derived CDR1 and CDR2 are SGHRS and YFSETQ. Trimming left V 7 bases short and J 0 bases short, with 11 bases between. The DNA of the CDR3 is TGCGCCAGCTCAGACGCTACCTCTGGAAACACCATATATTTT. It codes for CASSDATSGNTIYF.

This sequence joins TRBV7-2 and TRBJ2-7; 10 nucleotides align to TRBD2. V shed 1 base, J shed 4 bases, and the junction held 7 bases outside the gene matches. The CDR3 sequence is 16 residues long. Germline CDR1 reads SGHTA; CDR2 reads FQGNSA. DNA of the CDR3: TGTGCCAGCAGCTTAGAGGCTAGCGGGGGCATGTACGAGCAGTACTTC. It specifies CASSLEASGGMYEQYF.

This clone has a handful of counts. The chain is built from TRBV4-1 and TRBJ2-2, with a weak D call TRBD1 (5 bases). V lost 9 bases to trimming and J lost 3 bases, with 11 bases between them. Per germline, CDR1 MGHRA and CDR2 YSYEKL. This CDR3 comprises 13 residues. The CDR3 DNA sequence: TGCGCCAGTCAGAGGACACACACCGGGGAGCTGTTTTTT. Translated, it gives CASQRTHTGELFF.

V usage is TRBV30 and J usage is TRBJ2-7; D is uncertain. The CDR3 is made up of 12 amino acids. Germline values: CDR1 GTSNPN, CDR2 SVGIG (reference sequence). V was clipped by 4 bases and J by 0 bases, with 7 bases between them. The CDR3 protein is CAWKQFSYEQYF. Here the CDR3 DNA reads TGTGCCTGGAAACAGTTCTCCTACGAGCAGTACTTC.

This chain links TRBV6-5 with TRBJ2-7; tentative D call: TRBD2 (6 bases). This CDR3 has 15 amino acids. Trimming left V 7 bases short and J 1 base short, with 17 bases between. Germline loops: CDR1 MNHEY, CDR2 SVGAGI. Here the CDR3 reads CASIPGWGESYEQYF. CDR3 in DNA: TGTGCCAGCATCCCCGGATGGGGGGAATCCTACGAGCAGTACTTC.

This clone was seen only once. V gene TRBV3-1 (or the pseudogene TRBV3-2) combines with J gene TRBJ1-3; D remains unclear. V lost 5 bases and J 0 bases, leaving 5 bases between the germline ends. CDR1 LGHDT and CDR2 YNNKEL come from the germline V gene (reference sequence). The CDR3 loop spans 13 amino acids. CDR3 nucleotide sequence: TGTGCCAGCAGCTCTCTCTCTGGAAACACCATATATTTT. Translation gives CASSSLSGNTIYF.

The rearrangement uses TRBV28 and TRBJ2-7; TRBD1 aligns across 7 bases. CDR3 length equals 14 residues. Germline CDR1 reads MDHEN; CDR2 reads SYDVKM. V lost 5 bases to trimming and J lost 5 bases; unmatched junction nucleotides: 9. The DNA of the CDR3 is TGTGCCAGCAGTCTTCCGCAGGGGGTAAACGAGCAGTACTTC. Translation gives CASSLPQGVNEQYF.

The genes are TRBV28 and TRBJ1-3; TRBD1 might be the D (6 bases). Germline CDR1 MDHEN, CDR2 SYDVKM. V gave up 4 bases and J gave up 6 bases, with 13 bases separating them. The CDR3 is 14 residues long. CDR3 coding DNA: TGTGCCAGCAGTTCCGGGACAATTGAAAACACCATATATTTT. Translation: CASSSGTIENTIYF.

In its sample, this clone was seen a few times. The rearrangement uses TRBV7-2 and TRBJ1-5; no reliable D call. V lost 2 bases and J 5 bases, leaving 7 bases between the germline ends. CDR1 and CDR2 (germline): SGHTA, FQGNSA. CDR3 length: 13 residues. The CDR3 DNA is TGTGCCAGCAGCTTACGCAGAGATCAGCCCCAGCATTTT. Translated: CASSLRRDQPQHF.

The chain links TRBV5-1 to TRBJ1-2, with D maybe TRBD1 (5 bases). Trimming removed 4 bases at V and 5 bases at J, with 12 bases between. This CDR3 comprises 13 residues. The V gene's germline CDR1 is SGHRS and CDR2 YFSETQ. The CDR3 here is CASSLAGSYGYTF. The CDR3, as DNA: TGCGCCAGCAGCCTAGCAGGGTCTTATGGCTACACCTTC.

This chain's CDR3 is CASNTGGQNEKLFF. DNA for the CDR3: TGTGCCAGCAACACGGGGGGTCAGAATGAAAAACTGTTTTTT. The rearrangement uses TRBV2 and TRBJ1-4; D is possibly TRBD1 (5 bases). There are 14 residues in the CDR3. Germline CDR1 is SNHLY and CDR2 is FYNNEI. V gave up 7 bases and J gave up 5 bases, with 14 bases separating them.

In its sample, this clone was seen once. Here the CDR3 DNA reads TGCGCCAGCAGCCAAGAGGTGGGATATCAGCCCCAGCATTTT. Amino acid sequence: CASSQEVGYQPQHF. The V call is TRBV4-1, the J call TRBJ1-5, with D unresolved. CDR1 is MGHRA and CDR2 is YSYEKL in the germline V gene. This CDR3 comprises 14 residues. The V and J ends lost 0 bases and 5 bases respectively, with 8 bases between them.

The rearrangement links TRBV7-2 to TRBJ2-5; 12 bases match TRBD2. This CDR3 has 18 amino acids. Germline V gene lookup returns CDR1 SGHTA and CDR2 FQGNSA. The ends lost 0 bases at V and 4 bases at J; junction bases unmatched: 9. Written as DNA, the CDR3 is TGTGCCAGCAGCTTAGCCCCAAGCCTAGCGGGAGGGGGAGAGACCCAGTACTTC. Residues: CASSLAPSLAGGGETQYF.

This chain uses TRBV7-2 with TRBJ2-3; 8 bases line up with TRBD2. The length of the CDR3 is 15 residues. V lost 5 bases, J lost 4 bases, and 8 bases stayed unmatched. The germline V gene encodes CDR1 SGHTA and CDR2 FQGNSA. CDR3 in amino acids: CASSPGAGAADTQYF. The CDR3 DNA sequence: TGTGCCAGCAGCCCCGGAGCGGGAGCCGCAGATACGCAGTATTTT.

The genes are TRBV11-2 and TRBJ2-2; 8 bases line up with TRBD1. The CDR3 has 15 residues. V dropped 5 bases and J dropped 4; count of bases not matched to a gene: 6. In germline, CDR1 is SGHAT, CDR2 FQNNGV. The CDR3 DNA is TGTGCCAGCAGCGGACAGGGATTCCGCACCGGGGAGCTGTTTTTT. Amino acids: CASSGQGFRTGELFF.

Notes on this clone: Other nucleotide sequences from this sample produce the same CDR3. The rearrangement links TRBV7-2 to TRBJ2-7, with a weak D call TRBD2 (5 bases). Germline CDR1 reads SGHTA; CDR2 reads FQGNSA. This CDR3 has 12 residues. V was pared by 5 bases and J by 3 bases, with 8 bases between. This CDR3 reads CASSPRGYEQYF. For the CDR3, the DNA is TGTGCCAGCAGCCCCCGGGGCTACGAGCAGTACTTC.

This rearrangement joins TRBV6-5 to TRBJ2-3; 8 nucleotides match TRBD1. Germline V lookup: CDR1 MNHEY, CDR2 SVGAGI. Germline trimming cut 7 bases from V and 5 bases from J; bases unmatched to any gene: 11. The CDR3 has 15 residues. The CDR3 loop is CASMRTGLHRDTQYF. The DNA of the CDR3 is TGTGCCAGCATGAGGACAGGGCTACATAGAGATACGCAGTATTTT.

This chain connects TRBV5-8 to TRBJ1-5; D not certain. The CDR3 has 15 residues. CDR1 is SGHTS, CDR2 YDEGEE, per germline. Trimming removed 1 base at V and 2 bases at J, with 10 bases between. The CDR3 sequence is CASSLSGNGNQPQHF. As DNA, the CDR3 is TGTGCCAGCAGCTTGTCGGGGAATGGCAATCAGCCCCAGCATTTT.

V gene TRBV19 combines with J gene TRBJ1-6; tentative D call: TRBD1 (6 bases). V was cut by 5 bases and J by 2 bases, with 10 bases left in between. Looked up from germline, CDR1 is LNHDA and CDR2 is SQIVND (reference sequence). There are 15 residues in the CDR3. CDR3 amino acids: CASSAGVAYNSPLHF. CDR3 nucleotides: TGTGCCAGTAGTGCAGGGGTGGCCTATAATTCACCCCTCCACTTT.

The gene calls are TRBV27 and TRBJ2-3, with 16 bases aligning to TRBD2. Germline trimming cut 5 bases from V and 1 base from J; bases unmatched to any gene: 6. CDR3 length equals 18 residues. Germline V gene lookup returns CDR1 MNHEY and CDR2 SMNVEV (reference sequence). The CDR3 here is CASSRGLAGGRGTDTQYF. The DNA for the CDR3 is TGTGCCAGCAGTAGGGGACTAGCGGGAGGGCGTGGCACAGATACGCAGTATTTT.

The chain has TRBV7-2 and TRBJ1-3, with TRBD1 identical over 7 bases. The ends lost 4 bases at V and 4 bases at J; junction bases unmatched: 10. Germline lookup yields CDR1 SGHTA and CDR2 FQGNSA. CDR3 length: 16 residues. Here the CDR3 DNA reads TGTGCCAGCAGCTCCTTAGACAGGGTAGAAGGAAACACCATATATTTT. This encodes CASSSLDRVEGNTIYF.

The genes are TRBV30 and TRBJ1-6; no clear D gene. V gave up 0 bases and J gave up 11 bases, with 5 bases separating them. The CDR3 runs to 11 residues. The germline gives CDR1 GTSNPN, CDR2 SVGIG (reference sequence). CDR3 coding DNA: TGTGCCTGGAGTGTATCCGCACCCCTCCACTTT. Protein product: CAWSVSAPLHF.

The genes are TRBV27 and TRBJ1-6, with D possibly TRBD1 on 5 matching bases. This CDR3 is built from 14 residues. V lost 2 bases to trimming and J lost 14 bases, with 16 bases between them. Germline V gene data show CDR1 as MNHEY and CDR2 as SMNVEV (reference sequence). The CDR3 DNA reads as TGTGCCAGCAGTTTACGAGGGGCTCGGGGTTCCCTCCACTTT. It encodes CASSLRGARGSLHF.

In its sample, this clone was seen once. V gene TRBV7-4 combines with J gene TRBJ2-7, with D maybe TRBD2 (6 bases). Between the trimmed V and J ends, which lost 5 bases and 1 base, there was a span of 15 bases. Germline assignment: CDR1 SGHVT and CDR2 SQSDAQ. The CDR3 is 15 residues long. The CDR3 region is CASSPEMGGSYEQYF. The CDR3 coding sequence is TGTGCCAGCAGCCCGGAAATGGGGGGATCCTACGAGCAGTACTTC.

The J gene is TRBJ1-1, the V gene TRBV18; D remains ambiguous. The length of the CDR3 is 12 residues. From germline, CDR1 is KGHSH and CDR2 LQKENI. The germline V and J ends were trimmed by 4 bases and 5 bases, with 8 bases remaining between them. In DNA form, the CDR3 reads TGTGCCAGCTCACACATTGGGACTGAAGCTTTCTTT. Amino acid sequence: CASSHIGTEAFF.

The V call is TRBV7-2, the J call TRBJ2-1; D gene ambiguous. Trimming pared 2 bases from V and 0 bases from J, leaving 14 bases between. Germline CDR1 is SGHTA and CDR2 is FQGNSA. The CDR3 consists of 17 residues. The CDR3 loop is CASSLRLASSSYNEQFF. CDR3 bases: TGTGCCAGCAGCTTACGTCTGGCCTCGAGCTCCTACAATGAGCAGTTCTTC.

This chain joins TRBV20-1 and TRBJ2-7; D ambiguous. Trimming pared 5 bases from V and 1 base from J, leaving 6 bases between. Germline CDR1 reads DFQATT; CDR2 reads SNEGSKA (reference sequence). The CDR3 is 11 amino acids. This CDR3 is CSAQISYEQYF. The CDR3 nucleotides read TGCAGTGCTCAAATATCCTACGAGCAGTACTTC.

This chain joins TRBV9 and TRBJ2-7; 10 bases map to TRBD1. Trimming removed 1 base from V and 2 bases from J; junction bases left unmatched: 9. Germline lookup yields CDR1 SGDLS and CDR2 YYNGEE. The CDR3 loop spans 17 amino acids. The DNA of the CDR3 is TGTGCCAGCAGCGTATCCCCCGGGACAGGGGTTCCCTACGAGCAGTACTTC. Protein: CASSVSPGTGVPYEQYF.

The chain has TRBV7-9 and TRBJ2-1; D not resolved. Trimming cost V 6 bases and J 8 bases, with 14 bases left between them. The CDR3 runs to 13 residues. Germline V CDR1 and CDR2: SEHNR, FQNEAQ (reference sequence). The CDR3 region has the DNA TGTGCCAGCAGGATCGGTGGCCTGGATGAGCAGTTCTTC. Translating gives CASRIGGLDEQFF.

This chain connects TRBV2 to TRBJ2-7; D is possibly TRBD1 or TRBD2 (5 bases each). Germline V CDR1 and CDR2: SNHLY, FYNNEI. The CDR3 sequence is 13 residues long. Trimming shortened V by 7 bases and J by 3 bases, and 13 bases separated the two germline ends. Here the CDR3 DNA reads TGTGCCAGCACGGCCGGGGCCTACTACGAGCAGTACTTC. It is translated as CASTAGAYYEQYF.